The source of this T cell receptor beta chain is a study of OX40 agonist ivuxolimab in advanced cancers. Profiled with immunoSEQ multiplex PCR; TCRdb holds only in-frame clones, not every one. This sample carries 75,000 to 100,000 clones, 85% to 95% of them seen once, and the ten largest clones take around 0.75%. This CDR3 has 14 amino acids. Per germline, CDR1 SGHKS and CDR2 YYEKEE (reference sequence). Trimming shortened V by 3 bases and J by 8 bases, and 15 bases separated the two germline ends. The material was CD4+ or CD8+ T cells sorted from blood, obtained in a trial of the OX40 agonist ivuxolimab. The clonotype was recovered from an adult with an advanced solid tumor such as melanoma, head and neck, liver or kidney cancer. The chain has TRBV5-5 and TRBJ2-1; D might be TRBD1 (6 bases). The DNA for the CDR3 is TGTGCCAGCAGCTCGAGGACAGTACAGGATGAGCAGTTCTTC. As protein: CASSSRTVQDEQFF.